The T cell receptor beta chain described here comes from a study of T-cell reconstitution after alpha-beta-depleted transplantation in children. There are many counts of this clonotype. During its preparation, the TCRbeta library received unique molecular identifiers. TCRdb reprocessed the PCR reads with MiXCR, giving one entry per CDR3 protein. The sample has a few hundred thousand distinct CDR3 sequences; approximately 9.6% are singletons. The V end lost 1 base, the J end lost 4 bases, and 13 bases lay between the germline ends. CDR3 size: 16 residues. In germline, CDR1 is SGHAT, CDR2 FQNNGV. This TCR came from a human donor who donated a stem cell graft to a child with SCID. The sample in question was PBMCs from the stem cell graft donor, obtained from the stem cell graft. The rearrangement uses TRBV11-2 and TRBJ2-2; weak D call: TRBD2 (5 bases). Here the CDR3 DNA reads TGTGCCAGCAGCTTAGGTCGGGGTTGGGTCACCGGGGAGCTGTTTTTT. Its protein is CASSLGRGWVTGELFF. Looking up the rest from reference TRBV11-2 and TRBJ2-2 gives the full variable domain: EAGVAQSPRYKIIEKRQSVAFWCNPISGHATLYWYQQILGQGPKLLIQFQNNGVVDDSQLPKDRFSAERLKGVDSTLKIQPAKLEDSAVYLCASSLGRGWVTGELFFGEGSRLTVL.